The clone carrying this T cell receptor beta chain was observed once. The antigen is undetermined. The data stem from a study of chemoradiotherapy in HPV16-positive cancers. Only in-frame clones appear in the TCRdb table, and some are missing; sequencing was by immunoSEQ multiplex PCR. Found here are over 10,000 clones, 60% to 85% of them singletons; the top ten hold 1.3% to 1.5%. Points from the study as a whole: HPV-specific T cells were functionally defined from only two HPV16-positive patients.

V lost 7 bases to trimming and J lost 3 bases, with 11 bases between them. Germline values: CDR1 SGDLS, CDR2 YYNGEE. The CDR3 length is 13 residues. This chain uses TRBV9 with TRBJ1-3, with no clear D. The sample was acquired from a patient who underwent chemoradiotherapy. This sequence originates from a human donor with HPV-associated anogenital cancer. The CDR3 DNA is TGTGCCAGCCGGAGCCGGGATGGAAACACCATATATTTT. Translating gives CASRSRDGNTIYF.